The 29 T cell receptor beta chains presented below share a single source sample, sequenced in a study of T cells in Graves' hyperthyroidism and ophthalmopathy. Amplified TCR beta CDR3 regions derived from RNA transcripts. Initially, a first-round RT-PCR of the TCR CDR3 employed the HTBI primer set. TCRdb redid the calling of the multiplex PCR reads with MiXCR, one entry per CDR3 protein. Of some 620,000 distinct CDR3 sequences in the sample, roughly 16% were seen once. Source material: blood. These receptors were collected from a woman aged 25 to 39 with Graves' hyperthyroidism.

This clonotype was seen many times. The J gene is TRBJ2-7, the V gene TRBV28; D ambiguous. This CDR3 has 12 amino acids. Germline V gene data show CDR1 as MDHEN and CDR2 as SYDVKM. Trimming took off 4 bases at V and 2 bases at J, with 6 bases between the two ends. In DNA, the CDR3 is TGTGCCAGCAGTTCCACGCCCTACGAGCAGTACTTC. Translated: CASSSTPYEQYF.

This clonotype was counted many times. In nucleotides, the CDR3 is TGTGCCTGGAGTGTATCCAATCAGCCCCAGCATTTT. This translates into CAWSVSNQPQHF. V usage is TRBV30 and J usage is TRBJ1-5; D gene unclear. This CDR3 region has 12 residues. Germline V gives CDR1 GTSNPN, CDR2 SVGIG (reference sequence). Trimming stripped 0 bases from V and 3 bases from J, with 3 bases between.

This clonotype appeared many times. The chain links TRBV20-1 to TRBJ2-7; 10 bases are shared with TRBD2. Germline V gene lookup returns CDR1 DFQATT and CDR2 SNEGSKA (reference sequence). V shed 4 bases, J shed 3 bases, and the junction held 6 bases outside the gene matches. This CDR3 region has 14 residues. The CDR3: CSAIGQREGYEQYF. The CDR3, as DNA: TGCAGTGCTATAGGGCAGCGGGAGGGCTACGAGCAGTACTTC.

The rearrangement uses TRBV29-1 and TRBJ1-1, with D possibly TRBD1 on 6 matching bases. In germline, CDR1 is SQVTM, CDR2 ANQGSEA. The CDR3 loop spans 12 amino acids. With 7 bases removed from V and 4 bases from J, the gap between germline ends came to 13 bases. In nucleotides, the CDR3 is TGCAGCGCCGGTTGGGGGCTCACTGAAGCTTTCTTT. Amino acids: CSAGWGLTEAFF.

The genes are TRBV11-2 and TRBJ2-1, with 7 bases lining up with TRBD2. V dropped 1 base and J dropped 8; count of bases not matched to a gene: 14. CDR1 and CDR2 from the germline V gene are SGHAT and FQNNGV. The CDR3 consists of 17 residues. DNA for the CDR3: TGTGCCAGCAGCTTAGGCCTTTGGGAGCGGGGTCTAGATGAGCAGTTCTTC. This gives the protein CASSLGLWERGLDEQFF.

This chain connects TRBV20-1 to TRBJ2-7, with D unresolved. Per the germline V gene, CDR1 is DFQATT and CDR2 is SNEGSKA (reference sequence). This CDR3 has 13 residues. V lost 1 base to trimming and J lost 4 bases, with 11 bases between them. CDR3 DNA: TGCAGTGCTAGAGCCCGGGTCCTTTACGAGCAGTACTTC. It encodes CSARARVLYEQYF.

The sample holds many counts of this clonotype. The chain carries TRBV28 and TRBJ1-1, with 8 bases aligning to TRBD1. V lost 11 bases to trimming and J lost 6 bases; unmatched junction nucleotides: 11. This CDR3 spans 13 amino acids. In germline, CDR1 is MDHEN, CDR2 SYDVKM. In DNA, the CDR3 is TGTGCCGGACAGGGTTTGTATAGCGCTGAAGCTTTCTTT. Protein sequence: CAGQGLYSAEAFF.

The table lists this clonotype with many counts. The chain employs TRBV7-2 and TRBJ2-3; 13 bases are shared with TRBD2. The CDR3 consists of 16 residues. The V gene's germline CDR1 is SGHTA and CDR2 FQGNSA. The V gene end was trimmed by 3 bases and the J gene end by 2 bases; junction bases not matched to a gene: 2. The CDR3 loop is CASSLGLAGLTDTQYF. Here the CDR3 DNA reads TGTGCCAGCAGCTTGGGACTAGCGGGGCTCACAGATACGCAGTATTTT.

V is TRBV6-2 or TRBV6-3 and J is TRBJ2-2, with 8 nucleotides matching TRBD2. The CDR3 extends over 13 amino acids. CDR1 is MNHEY and CDR2 is SVGEGT in the germline V gene. V shed 6 bases, J shed 6 bases, and the junction held 3 bases outside the gene matches. The CDR3 sequence is CASRREGPGELFF. The CDR3 DNA follows: TGTGCCAGCAGACGGGAGGGCCCCGGGGAGCTGTTTTTT.

This chain joins TRBV4-1 and TRBJ2-1; 7 nucleotides match TRBD1. CDR3 size: 14 residues. Trimming at V came to 2 bases and at J to 5 bases, leaving 3 bases not matched to a gene. Germline assignment: CDR1 MGHRA and CDR2 YSYEKL. CDR3 sequence reads: CASSQPGTDNEQFF. The CDR3 nucleotides read TGCGCCAGCAGCCAACCCGGGACAGACAATGAGCAGTTCTTC.

The chain couples TRBV6-5 to TRBJ2-3, with a weak D call TRBD1 (5 bases). Trimming removed 0 bases at V and 1 base at J, with 5 bases between. CDR1 and CDR2 (germline): MNHEY, SVGAGI. The CDR3 is 14 residues long. CDR3 sequence (DNA): TGTGCCAGCAGTTACTCGACAGGCACAGATACGCAGTATTTT. This translates into CASSYSTGTDTQYF.

The chain uses TRBV2 and TRBJ2-1; 7 nucleotides agree with TRBD2. The germline gives CDR1 SNHLY, CDR2 FYNNEI. V was pared by 6 bases and J by 3 bases, with 8 bases of the junction left unmatched. There are 15 residues in the CDR3. The CDR3 is CASSLSGPDYNEQFF. The DNA for the CDR3 is TGTGCCAGCAGCCTTAGCGGGCCCGACTACAATGAGCAGTTCTTC.

This clonotype has a count of ten or more. The genes are TRBV20-1 and TRBJ2-5, with D perhaps TRBD2 (6 bases). Between the trimmed V and J ends, which lost 6 bases and 1 base, there was a span of 18 bases. The V gene's germline CDR1 is DFQATT and CDR2 SNEGSKA (reference sequence). CDR3 length: 15 amino acids. Here the CDR3 DNA reads TGCAGTGCCATCCCGGAATACGGGGGCCAAGAGACCCAGTACTTC. Its translation is CSAIPEYGGQETQYF.

This clonotype was observed many times. The rearrangement uses TRBV2 and TRBJ1-4; D uncertain. This CDR3 is built from 14 residues. V was cut by 1 base and J by 7 bases, with 10 bases left in between. Germline values: CDR1 SNHLY, CDR2 FYNNEI. CDR3 nucleotides: TGTGCCAGCAGTGAAGGGGCGGGAAGTGAAAAACTGTTTTTT. Residues: CASSEGAGSEKLFF.

This clonotype was counted a few times. The rearrangement joins TRBV14 to TRBJ2-1; the match to TRBD1 covers 9 bases. CDR3 length: 18 residues. V dropped 3 bases and J dropped 7; count of bases not matched to a gene: 16. Germline V lookup: CDR1 SGHDN, CDR2 FVKESK. As DNA, the CDR3 is TGTGCCAGCAGCCAGGGTAGGGGTGGACAGGGGATGGAGAATGAGCAGTTCTTC. Its protein product is CASSQGRGGQGMENEQFF. The variable domain in full, with the rest retrieved from reference TRBV14 and TRBJ2-1, is EAGVTQFPSHSVIEKGQTVTLRCDPISGHDNLYWYRRVMGKEIKFLLHFVKESKQDESGMPNNRFLAERTGGTYSTLKVQPAELEDSGVYFCASSQGRGGQGMENEQFFGPGTRLTVL.

The V and J genes are TRBV6-1 and TRBJ2-6; D gene uncertain. CDR1 and CDR2 from the germline V gene are MNHNS and SASEGT. The CDR3 has 14 amino acids. V dropped 7 bases and J dropped 2 bases, with 9 bases sitting between them. This CDR3 is CASKWSPGANVLTF. The CDR3 bases are TGTGCCAGCAAATGGAGTCCTGGGGCCAACGTCCTGACTTTC.

This clonotype appeared many times. V gene TRBV28 combines with J gene TRBJ2-5; D might be TRBD1 (6 bases). The germline gives CDR1 MDHEN, CDR2 SYDVKM. This CDR3 region has 15 residues. The V gene lost 5 bases and the J gene lost 5 bases, with 18 bases spanning the gap. CDR3 nucleotides: TGTGCCAGCAGTCCCAACAGGGTTATGGGGGAGACCCAGTACTTC. This translates into CASSPNRVMGETQYF.

This clonotype was counted between two and nine times. The rearrangement links TRBV9 to TRBJ2-1; 8 bases are a match to TRBD2. The CDR3 is 19 amino acids. CDR1 is SGDLS, CDR2 YYNGEE, per germline. J gave up 2 bases and V 0 bases, and 13 bases lay outside the gene matches. CDR3 protein: CASSVDGSGTFGAYNEQFF. The DNA for the CDR3 is TGTGCCAGCAGCGTAGATGGTAGCGGGACCTTCGGGGCCTACAATGAGCAGTTCTTC.

This clonotype was counted between two and nine times. The J gene is TRBJ1-1, the V gene TRBV19; possible D gene TRBD1, 5 bases. Germline CDR1 LNHDA, CDR2 SQIVND (reference sequence). V was cut by 6 bases and J by 6 bases, with 14 bases left in between. The CDR3 is 13 amino acids. Here the CDR3 DNA reads TGTGCCAGTAGCCCTCATGGGGGGGCTGAAGCTTTCTTT. It specifies CASSPHGGAEAFF.

This clonotype was found many times. The chain carries TRBV28 and TRBJ2-3; TRBD2 matches 10 bases. Unmatched junction bases numbered 10, after V lost 6 bases and J lost 1 base. The germline V gene has CDR1 MDHEN and CDR2 SYDVKM. The length of the CDR3 is 17 residues. The DNA of the CDR3 is TGTGCCAGCAGCACCCCGGTGGGGACTAGCGGCACAGATACGCAGTATTTT. Translating it yields CASSTPVGTSGTDTQYF.

The V gene is TRBV7-8, the J gene TRBJ2-2; D is perhaps TRBD1 or TRBD2 (5 bases each). The CDR3 length is 16 residues. Trimming shortened V by 4 bases and J by 4 bases, and 16 bases separated the two germline ends. Germline CDR1 and CDR2: SGHVS and FQNEAQ. This CDR3 is CASSWRTRDLTGELFF. DNA for the CDR3: TGTGCCAGCAGCTGGAGGACCCGGGACCTCACCGGGGAGCTGTTTTTT.

In its sample, this clonotype was seen many times. This rearrangement joins TRBV12-3 or TRBV12-4 to TRBJ1-2; D gene ambiguous. V was trimmed by 1 base and J by 7 bases, leaving 7 bases between them. This CDR3 spans 12 amino acids. The CDR3 region has the DNA TGTGCCAGCAGTTTAGGGATTCGTGGCTACACCTTC. This sequence encodes CASSLGIRGYTF.

This clonotype showed up many times. V is TRBV6-2 or TRBV6-3 and J is TRBJ2-1; no reliable D call. Germline V gene lookup returns CDR1 MNHEY and CDR2 SVGEGT. This CDR3 has 19 residues. V dropped 0 bases and J dropped 0 bases, with 18 bases sitting between them. The CDR3 here is CASSYSLLVQTPSYNEQFF. For the CDR3, the DNA is TGTGCCAGCAGTTACTCCCTCCTTGTACAGACGCCCTCCTACAATGAGCAGTTCTTC.

The sample holds many counts of this clonotype. J is TRBJ2-3 and V is TRBV12-3 or TRBV12-4; 8 nucleotides line up with TRBD2. The CDR3 has 16 amino acids. Trimming at V came to 1 base and at J to 2 bases, leaving 5 bases not matched to a gene. CDR3 sequence: CASSLVGSGITDTQYF. The DNA for the CDR3 is TGTGCCAGCAGTTTAGTAGGTAGCGGGATCACAGATACGCAGTATTTT.

In this sample, this clonotype turned up many times. This chain joins TRBV20-1 and TRBJ2-7, with 12 bases aligning to TRBD1. Germline trimming cut 0 bases from V and 5 bases from J; bases unmatched to any gene: 8. Per the germline V gene, CDR1 is DFQATT and CDR2 is SNEGSKA (reference sequence). CDR3 size: 16 residues. CDR3 DNA sequence: TGCAGTGCTAGAGAACGGATGGGGACAGGGGGCCACGAGCAGTACTTC. Its protein is CSARERMGTGGHEQYF.

This clonotype was observed many times. The chain uses TRBV7-2 and TRBJ1-1; a possible D gene is TRBD1 (6 bases). V was trimmed by 2 bases and J by 1 base, leaving 11 bases between them. The CDR3 runs 15 residues. Germline CDR1 reads SGHTA; CDR2 reads FQGNSA. CDR3 protein: CASSLWGGQNTEAFF. The DNA of the CDR3 is TGTGCCAGCAGCTTATGGGGGGGGCAGAACACTGAAGCTTTCTTT.

The genes are TRBV6-5 and TRBJ1-4; no clear D. This CDR3 contains 15 residues. Trimming took 0 bases from V and 7 from J, leaving 12 bases between them. Germline V gives CDR1 MNHEY, CDR2 SVGAGI. The CDR3 nucleotides are TGTGCCAGCAGTTACTCAGGGAAAAATAGTGAAAAACTGTTTTTT. Amino acid sequence: CASSYSGKNSEKLFF.

The rearrangement links TRBV27 to TRBJ2-6; no clear D gene. V was cut by 7 bases and J by 17 bases, with 18 bases left in between. CDR1 and CDR2 from the germline V gene are MNHEY and SMNVEV (reference sequence). The CDR3 has 12 residues. The CDR3 region has the DNA TGTGCCAGCACAGCCTATGGAAACCTATTGACTTTC. Its translation is CASTAYGNLLTF.

As regards this clonotype: This could be a read error, since a much larger clone is one nucleotide away. The chain links TRBV6-2 or TRBV6-3 to TRBJ1-5; D is undetermined. The CDR3 loop spans 14 amino acids. Looked up from germline, CDR1 is MNHEY and CDR2 is SVGEGT. CDR3 sequence: CASSYGYSNQPQRF. The CDR3 DNA is TGTGCCAGCAGTTACGGGTATAGCAATCAGCCCCAGCGTTTT.